The 23 T cell receptor beta chains below were found in one sample sequenced in a study of T cell responses to AZD1222 COVID-19 vaccine. Assay used: immunoSEQ multiplex PCR; TCRdb lists only in-frame clones, some missing. In the table there are about 160,000 clones, approximately 89% of which are singletons. Sequencing was performed on peripheral blood, taken on day 0 of AZD1222 vaccination. These receptors were collected from an adult in good health.

The rearrangement joins TRBV5-5 to TRBJ1-3; D might be TRBD1 (6 bases). Trimming took off 2 bases at V and 2 bases at J, with 8 bases between the two ends. CDR3 length: 14 amino acids. Germline values: CDR1 SGHKS, CDR2 YYEKEE (reference sequence). CDR3 region: CASSFQGTGNTIYF. DNA of the CDR3: TGTGCCAGCAGCTTCCAGGGGACTGGAAACACCATATATTTT.

V gene TRBV30 combines with J gene TRBJ1-2; no clear D gene. The germline gives CDR1 GTSNPN, CDR2 SVGIG (reference sequence). V was shortened by 3 bases and J by 6 bases, with 17 bases between the two germline ends. The CDR3 contains 14 residues. The CDR3 DNA follows: TGTGCCTGGAGCGCAGGAGGAGGTCATGATGGCTACACCTTC. Translating gives CAWSAGGGHDGYTF.

This clone was picked up a small number of times. V and J are TRBV3-1 (or the pseudogene TRBV3-2) and TRBJ1-1; TRBD1 is a possible D gene (5 bases). V was trimmed by 1 base and J by 9 bases, leaving 9 bases between them. This CDR3 contains 12 residues. Per germline, CDR1 LGHDT and CDR2 YNNKEL (reference sequence). CDR3 sequence: CASSQADTKAFF. CDR3 nucleotides: TGTGCCAGCAGCCAAGCGGACACAAAAGCTTTCTTT.

This clone occurred a few times. This chain uses TRBV6-1 with TRBJ1-2; D is ambiguous. Germline loops: CDR1 MNHNS, CDR2 SASEGT. V was cut by 1 base and J by 5 bases, with 5 bases left in between. CDR3 length: 12 amino acids. The CDR3 DNA sequence: TGTGCCAGCAGTGAAGGGAATTATGGCTACACCTTC. Protein: CASSEGNYGYTF.

The chain employs TRBV7-6 and TRBJ1-5; D is uncertain. The CDR3 sequence is 16 residues long. Germline-derived CDR1 and CDR2 are SGHVS and FNYEAQ. Trimming stripped 3 bases from V and 3 bases from J, with 15 bases between. The CDR3 DNA sequence: TGTGCCAGCAGCTTTGGGGAAAGGGCGCTCAATCAGCCCCAGCATTTT. This translates into CASSFGERALNQPQHF.

The chain couples TRBV28 to TRBJ1-5; TRBD1 might be the D (6 bases). This CDR3 comprises 13 residues. The germline V gene encodes CDR1 MDHEN and CDR2 SYDVKM. Trimming pared 8 bases from V and 5 bases from J, leaving 13 bases between. The CDR3 here is CASEGVPYQPQHF. The DNA of the CDR3 is TGTGCCAGCGAGGGGGTTCCCTATCAGCCCCAGCATTTT.

The rearrangement joins TRBV7-9 to TRBJ2-3; 14 bases align to TRBD2. This CDR3 spans 16 amino acids. The germline V gene has CDR1 SEHNR and CDR2 FQNEAQ (reference sequence). Trimming removed 4 bases from V and 5 bases from J; junction bases left unmatched: 5. As DNA, the CDR3 is TGTGCCAGCAGCTCTGGACTAGCGGGAGGAGGAGATACGCAGTATTTT. Protein product: CASSSGLAGGGDTQYF.

The chain combines TRBV2 with TRBJ2-7; D possibly corresponds to TRBD1 (5 bases). Germline V gene lookup returns CDR1 SNHLY and CDR2 FYNNEI. V was clipped by 4 bases and J by 0 bases, with 19 bases between them. There are 17 residues in the CDR3. As DNA, the CDR3 is TGTGCCAGCAGTGTCGGCAGGGAACCAAAAAGCTCCTACGAGCAGTACTTC. It codes for CASSVGREPKSSYEQYF.

The rearrangement joins TRBV30 to TRBJ1-2; the D is unclear. The CDR3 has 11 amino acids. Germline lookup yields CDR1 GTSNPN and CDR2 SVGIG (reference sequence). V was shortened by 7 bases and J by 8 bases, with 14 bases between the two germline ends. The CDR3 protein is CAFSRASGYTF. In DNA, the CDR3 is TGTGCCTTTTCAAGGGCCTCGGGCTACACCTTC.

The chain carries TRBV18 and TRBJ2-6; tentative D call: TRBD2 (6 bases). V lost 2 bases and J 1 base, leaving 18 bases between the germline ends. The CDR3 runs to 19 residues. The germline V gene has CDR1 KGHSH and CDR2 LQKENI. The CDR3 DNA reads TGTGCCAGCTCACCAATAGGTGGAAATCGGGAGTCTGGGGCCAACGTCCTGACTTTC. This gives the protein CASSPIGGNRESGANVLTF.

J is TRBJ2-3 and V is TRBV7-2; D gene unclear. V lost 8 bases and J lost 2, with 8 bases in between. Germline assignment: CDR1 SGHTA and CDR2 FQGNSA. The CDR3 loop spans 12 amino acids. This chain's CDR3 is CASVLVTDTQYF. The CDR3 bases are TGTGCCAGCGTCCTAGTCACAGATACGCAGTATTTT.

This sequence joins TRBV11-2 and TRBJ1-1; 7 positions match TRBD1. With 2 bases clipped from V and 6 bases from J, the junction kept 3 bases outside the gene matches. The CDR3 is 13 amino acids. The germline V gene encodes CDR1 SGHAT and CDR2 FQNNGV. The CDR3 region is CASSLRGTAEAFF. CDR3 sequence (DNA): TGTGCCAGCAGCTTACGCGGGACAGCTGAAGCTTTCTTT.

V gene TRBV18 combines with J gene TRBJ1-1; D is possibly TRBD1 (5 bases). Trimming took off 11 bases at V and 1 base at J, with 11 bases between the two ends. The CDR3 has 12 amino acids. The germline V gene has CDR1 KGHSH and CDR2 LQKENI. CDR3 amino acids: CAGGFWNTEAFF. The CDR3 region has the DNA TGTGCCGGGGGATTCTGGAACACTGAAGCTTTCTTT.

This chain connects TRBV7-2 to TRBJ2-1, with TRBD2 as a possible D gene (5 bases). V gave up 1 base and J gave up 1 base, with 8 bases separating them. The CDR3 totals 15 residues. Germline lookup yields CDR1 SGHTA and CDR2 FQGNSA. The CDR3 protein is CASSLVTGSYNEQFF. CDR3 sequence (DNA): TGTGCCAGCAGCTTAGTCACGGGATCCTACAATGAGCAGTTCTTC.

This chain connects TRBV10-1 to TRBJ2-1; D not resolved. The CDR3 contains 15 residues. The germline CDR1 and CDR2 sequences are WNHNN and SYGVQD (reference sequence). Trimming took 0 bases from V and 3 from J, leaving 9 bases between them. The CDR3 loop reads CASSESTGDYNEQFF. The CDR3 nucleotides are TGCGCCAGCAGTGAGTCGACTGGGGACTACAATGAGCAGTTCTTC.

The rearrangement uses TRBV2 and TRBJ2-2; D not resolved. This CDR3 is 13 amino acids long. CDR1 and CDR2 from the germline V gene are SNHLY and FYNNEI. Trimming removed 3 bases from V and 3 bases from J, with 5 bases in between. The CDR3 loop reads CASSEAYTGELFF. The CDR3, as DNA: TGTGCCAGCAGTGAGGCGTACACCGGGGAGCTGTTTTTT.

This chain links TRBV7-2 with TRBJ2-7, with TRBD1 identical over 8 bases. The CDR3 has 14 residues. V lost 1 base, J lost 4 bases, and 3 bases stayed unmatched. Germline V gene sequence: CDR1 SGHTA, CDR2 FQGNSA. The DNA for the CDR3 is TGTGCCAGCAGCTTAGGGGACAGGAGATACGAGCAGTACTTC. It yields the protein CASSLGDRRYEQYF.

The rearrangement uses TRBV30 and TRBJ1-3; no clear D gene. Germline CDR1 GTSNPN, CDR2 SVGIG (reference sequence). V was cut by 0 bases and J by 4 bases, with 10 bases left in between. There are 14 residues in the CDR3. The CDR3 DNA sequence: TGTGCCTGGAGTGTAGTTCTCTCGGGAAACACCATATATTTT. It translates to CAWSVVLSGNTIYF.

V is TRBV27 and J is TRBJ2-7; TRBD1 aligns across 8 bases. V dropped 4 bases and J dropped 1; count of bases not matched to a gene: 3. This CDR3 spans 14 amino acids. The germline CDR1 and CDR2 sequences are MNHEY and SMNVEV (reference sequence). The CDR3 bases are TGTGCCAGCAGTTGGACAGGGTCGTCCTACGAGCAGTACTTC. Translating it yields CASSWTGSSYEQYF.

This clone was counted once. This sequence joins TRBV2 and TRBJ2-7; 9 nucleotides match TRBD1. Germline CDR1 SNHLY, CDR2 FYNNEI. The CDR3 has 15 residues. Trimming took 1 base from V and 3 from J; bases not matched to a gene: 4. This CDR3 reads CASSEVRQGDYEQYF. The CDR3 nucleotides are TGTGCCAGCAGTGAAGTCCGACAGGGGGACTACGAGCAGTACTTC.

This rearrangement joins TRBV25-1 to TRBJ2-1, with D perhaps TRBD2 (6 bases). The germline V and J ends were trimmed by 6 bases and 8 bases, with 11 bases remaining between them. The CDR3 spans 12 residues. Per the germline V gene, CDR1 is MGHDK and CDR2 is SYGVNS. The CDR3 protein is CASSGAGYEQFF. For the CDR3, the DNA is TGTGCCAGCAGCGGCGCGGGGTATGAGCAGTTCTTC.

This chain links TRBV7-2 with TRBJ2-3; no clear D gene. The V gene lost 5 bases and the J gene lost 6 bases, with 18 bases spanning the gap. The length of the CDR3 is 15 residues. Germline loops: CDR1 SGHTA, CDR2 FQGNSA. The chain's CDR3 is CASSPEPLVGDTQYF. CDR3 nucleotides: TGTGCCAGCAGCCCAGAACCGCTGGTCGGGGATACGCAGTATTTT.

A single count supports this clone. The chain joins TRBV7-2 to TRBJ2-1, with TRBD1 as a possible D gene (6 bases). Germline CDR1 and CDR2: SGHTA and FQGNSA. Between the trimmed V and J ends, which lost 0 bases and 0 bases, there was a span of 9 bases. This CDR3 is 16 amino acids long. The CDR3 coding sequence is TGTGCCAGCAGCTTAGCGGCGGACAGCTCCTACAATGAGCAGTTCTTC. This gives the protein CASSLAADSSYNEQFF.